Here is one T cell receptor beta chain with its context. Assay used: immunoSEQ multiplex PCR; TCRdb lists only in-frame clones, some missing. The table has 70,000 or so clones, around 87% seen once. The ends lost 0 bases at V and 4 bases at J; junction bases unmatched: 8. CDR1 is SGHNT, CDR2 YYREEE, per germline (reference sequence). CDR3 size: 17 residues. The data originate from a study of OX40 agonist ivuxolimab in advanced cancers. Across the study: Around 40% of patients had received prior checkpoint inhibitor therapy. Three individuals attained partial responses, comprising one hepatocellular carcinoma case and two cutaneous melanoma cases.

This sequence joins TRBV5-4 and TRBJ2-2; 8 bases line up with TRBD2. Sequencing used CD4+ or CD8+ T cells sorted from blood, obtained in a trial of the OX40 agonist ivuxolimab. The clonotype was recovered from an adult with an advanced solid tumor such as melanoma, head and neck, liver or kidney cancer. CDR3 loop: CASSLARGSGSTGELFF. CDR3 nucleotides: TGTGCCAGCAGCTTGGCCCGGGGAAGCGGGAGCACCGGGGAGCTGTTTTTT.